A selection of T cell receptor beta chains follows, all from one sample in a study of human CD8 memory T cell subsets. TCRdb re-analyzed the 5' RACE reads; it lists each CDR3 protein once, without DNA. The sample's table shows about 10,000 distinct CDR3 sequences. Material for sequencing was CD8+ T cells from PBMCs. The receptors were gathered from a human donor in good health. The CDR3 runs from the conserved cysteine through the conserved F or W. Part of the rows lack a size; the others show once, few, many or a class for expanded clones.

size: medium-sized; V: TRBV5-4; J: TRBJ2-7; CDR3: CASSVAGTEVSTGQYF
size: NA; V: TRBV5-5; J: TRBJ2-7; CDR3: CASSLGWRVGTYYEQYF
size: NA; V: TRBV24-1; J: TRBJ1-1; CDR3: CAAARGAGTEAFF
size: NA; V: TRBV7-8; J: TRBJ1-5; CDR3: CASSSDGLNQPQHF
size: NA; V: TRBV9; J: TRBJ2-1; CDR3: CASSEGNEQFF
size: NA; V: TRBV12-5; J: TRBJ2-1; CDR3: CASGVEVSNEQFF
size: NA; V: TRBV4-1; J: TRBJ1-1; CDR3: CASSQVVPPILKGTEAFF
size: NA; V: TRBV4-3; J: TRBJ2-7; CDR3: CASSQDRDRSYEQYF
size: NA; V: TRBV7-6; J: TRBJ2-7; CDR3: CASSPSGHSYEQYF
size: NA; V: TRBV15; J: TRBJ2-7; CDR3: CATSGRLVSEQYF
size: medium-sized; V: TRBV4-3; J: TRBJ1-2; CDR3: CASSQDPSRANYGYTF
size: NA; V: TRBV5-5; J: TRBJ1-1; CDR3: CASSLVQGGTEAFF
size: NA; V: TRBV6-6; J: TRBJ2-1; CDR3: CASTPGQNNEQFF
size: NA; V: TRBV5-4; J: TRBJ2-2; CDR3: CASRASGKNTGELFF
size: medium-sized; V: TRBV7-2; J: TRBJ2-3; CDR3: CASSSTFATDTQYF
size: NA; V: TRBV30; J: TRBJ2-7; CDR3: CAWTRLAGAYEQYF
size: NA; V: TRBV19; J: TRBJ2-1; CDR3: CASSASSGGIGEQFF
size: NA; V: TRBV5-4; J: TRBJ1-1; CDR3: CASSLEQPEAFF
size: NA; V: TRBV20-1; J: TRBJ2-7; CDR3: CSAGRSGYYEQYF
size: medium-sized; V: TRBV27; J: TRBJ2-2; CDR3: CASSLSSGRSTGELFF
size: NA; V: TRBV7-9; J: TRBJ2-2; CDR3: CASSAHGSIANTGELFF
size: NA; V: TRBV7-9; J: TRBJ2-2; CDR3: CASSFSSEGRDTGELFF
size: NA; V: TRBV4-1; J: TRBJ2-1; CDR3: CASSQEDSTYNEQFF
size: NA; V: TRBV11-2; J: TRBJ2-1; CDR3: CASSSSGLAGVRDEQFF
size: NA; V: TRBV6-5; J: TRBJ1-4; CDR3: CASSATGGAGEKLFF
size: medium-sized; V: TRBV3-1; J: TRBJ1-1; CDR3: CASSTRLNTEAFF
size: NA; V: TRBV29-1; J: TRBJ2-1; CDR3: CSVERGGYNEQFF
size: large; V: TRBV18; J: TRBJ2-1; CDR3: CASSPGTSYYNEQFF
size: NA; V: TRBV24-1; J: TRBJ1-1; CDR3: CATGRRGQTNTEAFF
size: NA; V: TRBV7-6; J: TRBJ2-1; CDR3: CASSFQTGAYNEQFF
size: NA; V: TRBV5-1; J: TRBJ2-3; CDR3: CASSFTDTRGTDTQYF
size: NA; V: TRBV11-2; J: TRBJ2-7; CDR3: CASSPRPTDEQYF
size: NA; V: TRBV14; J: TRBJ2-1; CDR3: CASSQRVNREGKGNEQFF
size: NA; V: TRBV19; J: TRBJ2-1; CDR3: CASSATSGLHEQFF
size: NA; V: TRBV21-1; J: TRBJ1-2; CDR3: CASSNTTGNTRGYTF
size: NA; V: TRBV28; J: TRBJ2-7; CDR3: CASNPETLAYEQYF
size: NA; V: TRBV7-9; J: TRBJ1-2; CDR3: CASSLAPGFNYGYTF
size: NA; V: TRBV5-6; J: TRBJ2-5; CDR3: CASSTLGQDQETQYF
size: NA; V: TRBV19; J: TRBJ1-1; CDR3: CASKRGRGTEAFF
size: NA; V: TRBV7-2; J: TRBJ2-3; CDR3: CASSLFADTDTQYF
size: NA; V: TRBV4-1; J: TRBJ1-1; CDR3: CASSPQGYMNTEAFF